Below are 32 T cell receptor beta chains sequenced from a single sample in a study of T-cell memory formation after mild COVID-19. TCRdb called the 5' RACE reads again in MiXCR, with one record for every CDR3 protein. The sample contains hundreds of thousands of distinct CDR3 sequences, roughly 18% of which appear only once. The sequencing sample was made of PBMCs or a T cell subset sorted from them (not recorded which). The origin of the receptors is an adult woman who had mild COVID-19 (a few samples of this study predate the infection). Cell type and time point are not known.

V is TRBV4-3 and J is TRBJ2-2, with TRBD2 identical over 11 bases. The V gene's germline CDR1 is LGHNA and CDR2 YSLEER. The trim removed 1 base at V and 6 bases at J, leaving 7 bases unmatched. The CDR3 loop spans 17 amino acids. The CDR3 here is CASSQGIAGGHSGELFF. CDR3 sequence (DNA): TGCGCCAGCAGCCAAGGAATAGCGGGAGGGCACTCCGGGGAGCTGTTTTTT.

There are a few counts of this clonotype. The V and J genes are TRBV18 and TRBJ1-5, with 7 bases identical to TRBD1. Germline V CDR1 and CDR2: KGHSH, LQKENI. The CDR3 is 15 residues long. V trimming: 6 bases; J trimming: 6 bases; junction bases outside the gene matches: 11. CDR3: CASSQSDRVGQPQHF. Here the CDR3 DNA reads TGTGCCAGCTCCCAGTCAGACAGGGTTGGTCAGCCCCAGCATTTT.

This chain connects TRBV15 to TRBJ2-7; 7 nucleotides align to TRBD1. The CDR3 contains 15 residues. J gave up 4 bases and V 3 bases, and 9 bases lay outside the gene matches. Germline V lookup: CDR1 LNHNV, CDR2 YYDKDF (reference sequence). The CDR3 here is CATSRPGQLTYEQYF. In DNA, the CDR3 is TGTGCCACCAGCAGGCCGGGACAGTTGACGTACGAGCAGTACTTC.

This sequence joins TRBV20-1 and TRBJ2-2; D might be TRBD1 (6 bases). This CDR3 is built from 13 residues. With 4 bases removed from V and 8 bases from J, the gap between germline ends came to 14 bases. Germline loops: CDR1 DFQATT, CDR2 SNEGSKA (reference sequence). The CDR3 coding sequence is TGCAGTGCTAACACAGGGTCGAGGGGGGAGCTGTTTTTT. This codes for CSANTGSRGELFF.

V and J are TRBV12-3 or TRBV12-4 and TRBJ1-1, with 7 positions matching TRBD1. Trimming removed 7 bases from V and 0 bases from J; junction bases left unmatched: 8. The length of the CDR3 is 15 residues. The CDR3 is CASTRGGVLNTEAFF. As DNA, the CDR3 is TGTGCCAGCACCAGAGGGGGCGTATTGAACACTGAAGCTTTCTTT.

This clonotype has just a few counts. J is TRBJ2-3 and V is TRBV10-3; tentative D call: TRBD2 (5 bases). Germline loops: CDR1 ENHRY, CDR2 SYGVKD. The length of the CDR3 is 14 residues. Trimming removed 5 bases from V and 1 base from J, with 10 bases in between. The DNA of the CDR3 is TGTGCCATCAGTTCGGGGATTGGCACAGATACGCAGTATTTT. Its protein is CAISSGIGTDTQYF.

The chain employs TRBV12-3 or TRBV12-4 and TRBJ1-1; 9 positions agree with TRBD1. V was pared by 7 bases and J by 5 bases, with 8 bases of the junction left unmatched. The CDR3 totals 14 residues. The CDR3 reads CASIMGQGITEAFF. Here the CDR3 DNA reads TGTGCCAGCATCATGGGACAGGGCATTACTGAAGCTTTCTTT.

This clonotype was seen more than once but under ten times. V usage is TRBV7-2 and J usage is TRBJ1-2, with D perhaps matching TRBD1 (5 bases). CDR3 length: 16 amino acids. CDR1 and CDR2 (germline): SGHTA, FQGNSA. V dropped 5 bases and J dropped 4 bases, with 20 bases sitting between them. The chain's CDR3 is CASSVSRTPLFYGYTF. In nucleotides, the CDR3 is TGTGCCAGCAGCGTCAGTAGGACACCCCTCTTCTATGGCTACACCTTC.

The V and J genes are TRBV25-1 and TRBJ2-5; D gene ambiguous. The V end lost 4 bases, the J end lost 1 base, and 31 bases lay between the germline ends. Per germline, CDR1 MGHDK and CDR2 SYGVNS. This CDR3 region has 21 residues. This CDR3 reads CASSGYPTRAAPSITQETQYF. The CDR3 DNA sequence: TGTGCCAGCAGTGGATACCCTACCCGGGCGGCCCCATCGATTACCCAAGAGACCCAGTACTTC. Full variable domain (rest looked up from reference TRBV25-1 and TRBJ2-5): EADIYQTPRYLVIGTGKKITLECSQTMGHDKMYWYQQDPGMELHLIHYSYGVNSTEKGDLSSESTVSRIRTEHFPLTLESARPSHTSQYLCASSGYPTRAAPSITQETQYFGPGTRLLVL.

The CDR3 loop reads CATSDLDTGELFF. Here the CDR3 DNA reads TGTGCCACCAGTGATTTGGACACCGGGGAGCTGTTTTTT. V gene TRBV24-1 combines with J gene TRBJ2-2, with D hard to call. Deletions cut 0 bases from V and 3 bases from J, with 1 base between. Germline V CDR1 and CDR2: KGHDR, SFDVKD. CDR3 size: 13 residues.

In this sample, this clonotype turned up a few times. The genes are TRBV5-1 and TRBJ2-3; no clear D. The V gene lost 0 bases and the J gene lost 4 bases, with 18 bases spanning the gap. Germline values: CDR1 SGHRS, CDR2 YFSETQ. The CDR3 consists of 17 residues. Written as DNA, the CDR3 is TGCGCCAGCAGCTTGGGATTGCGTTACGGGTCCGCAGATACGCAGTATTTT. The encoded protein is CASSLGLRYGSADTQYF.

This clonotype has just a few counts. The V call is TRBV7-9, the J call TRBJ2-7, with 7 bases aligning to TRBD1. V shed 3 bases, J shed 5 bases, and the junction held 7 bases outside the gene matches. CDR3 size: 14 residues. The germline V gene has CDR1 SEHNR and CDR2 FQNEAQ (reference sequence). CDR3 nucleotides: TGTGCCAGCAGCTTGGCGACAGGGTATAACGAGCAGTACTTC. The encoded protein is CASSLATGYNEQYF.

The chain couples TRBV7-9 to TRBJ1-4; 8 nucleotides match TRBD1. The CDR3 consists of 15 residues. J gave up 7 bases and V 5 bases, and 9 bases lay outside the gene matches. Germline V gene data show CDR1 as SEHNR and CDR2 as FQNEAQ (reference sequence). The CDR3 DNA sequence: TGTGCCAGCAGCATCCGGACAGGGAGCATTGAAAAACTGTTTTTT. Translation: CASSIRTGSIEKLFF.

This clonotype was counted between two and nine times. Here the CDR3 reads CASSFQAVNTGELFF. The DNA for the CDR3 is TGTGCCAGCAGCTTTCAGGCAGTGAACACCGGGGAGCTGTTTTTT. The chain recombines TRBV5-6 with TRBJ2-2; D unclear. V gave up 2 bases and J gave up 1 base, with 9 bases separating them. Germline values: CDR1 SGHDT, CDR2 YYEEEE. CDR3 size: 15 residues.

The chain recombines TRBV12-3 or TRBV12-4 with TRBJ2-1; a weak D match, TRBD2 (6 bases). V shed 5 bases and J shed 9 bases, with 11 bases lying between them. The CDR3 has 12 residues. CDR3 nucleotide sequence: TGTGCCAGCAGTAGGGGACTGGGTGAGCAGTTCTTC. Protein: CASSRGLGEQFF.

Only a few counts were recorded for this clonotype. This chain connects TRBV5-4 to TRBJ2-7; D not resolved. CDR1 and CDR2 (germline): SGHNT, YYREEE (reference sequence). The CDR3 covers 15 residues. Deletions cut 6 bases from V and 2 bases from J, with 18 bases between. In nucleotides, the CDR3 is TGTGCCAGCAACCGACACGGTTCCCCTACCTACGAGCAGTACTTC. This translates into CASNRHGSPTYEQYF.

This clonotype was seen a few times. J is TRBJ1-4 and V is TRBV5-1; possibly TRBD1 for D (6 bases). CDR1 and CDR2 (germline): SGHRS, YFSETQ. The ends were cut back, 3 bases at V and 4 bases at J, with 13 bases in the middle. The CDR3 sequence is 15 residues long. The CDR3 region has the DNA TGCGCCAGCAGCTCAACCGGACAGATTAATGAAAAACTGTTTTTT. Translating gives CASSSTGQINEKLFF.

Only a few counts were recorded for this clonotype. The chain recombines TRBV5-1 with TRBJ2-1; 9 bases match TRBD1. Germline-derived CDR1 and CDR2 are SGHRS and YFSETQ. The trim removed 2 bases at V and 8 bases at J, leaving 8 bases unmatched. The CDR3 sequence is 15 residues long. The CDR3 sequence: CASSFQGQGLDEQFF. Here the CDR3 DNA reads TGCGCCAGCAGCTTCCAAGGACAGGGGTTAGATGAGCAGTTCTTC.

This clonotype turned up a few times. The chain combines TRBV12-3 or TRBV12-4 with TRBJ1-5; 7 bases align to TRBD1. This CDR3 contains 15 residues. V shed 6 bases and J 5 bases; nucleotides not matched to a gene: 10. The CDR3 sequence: CASSPDRAMDQPQHF. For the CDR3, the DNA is TGTGCCAGCAGCCCCGACAGGGCTATGGATCAGCCCCAGCATTTT.

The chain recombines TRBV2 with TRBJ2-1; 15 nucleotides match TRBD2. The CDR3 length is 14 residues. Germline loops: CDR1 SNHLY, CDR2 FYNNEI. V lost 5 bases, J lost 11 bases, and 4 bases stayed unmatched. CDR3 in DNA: TGTGCCAGCAGTACCGGGACTAGCGGGGGGCAGCAGTTCTTC. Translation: CASSTGTSGGQQFF. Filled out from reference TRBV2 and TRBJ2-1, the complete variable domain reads EPEVTQTPSHQVTQMGQEVILRCVPISNHLYFYWYRQILGQKVEFLVSFYNNEISEKSEIFDDQFSVERPDGSNFTLKIRSTKLEDSAMYFCASSTGTSGGQQFFGPGTRLTVL.

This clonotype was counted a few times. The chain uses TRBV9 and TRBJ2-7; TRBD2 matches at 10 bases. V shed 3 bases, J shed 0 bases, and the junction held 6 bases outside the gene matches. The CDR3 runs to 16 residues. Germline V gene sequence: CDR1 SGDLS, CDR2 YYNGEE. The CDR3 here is CASSASGTSVSYEQYF. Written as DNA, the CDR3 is TGTGCCAGCAGCGCATCCGGGACTAGCGTCTCCTACGAGCAGTACTTC.

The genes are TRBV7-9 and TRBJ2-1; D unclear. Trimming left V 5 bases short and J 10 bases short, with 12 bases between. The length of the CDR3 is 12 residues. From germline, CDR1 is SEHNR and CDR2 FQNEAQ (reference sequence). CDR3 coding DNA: TGTGCCAGCAGCCCCTACACCGGCGAGCAGTTCTTC. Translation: CASSPYTGEQFF.

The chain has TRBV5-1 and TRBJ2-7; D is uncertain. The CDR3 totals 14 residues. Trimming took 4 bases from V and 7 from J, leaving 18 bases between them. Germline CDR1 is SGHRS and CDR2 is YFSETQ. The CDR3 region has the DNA TGCGCCAGCAGCGGACGGATAGGCATGGGGGAGCAGTACTTC. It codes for CASSGRIGMGEQYF.

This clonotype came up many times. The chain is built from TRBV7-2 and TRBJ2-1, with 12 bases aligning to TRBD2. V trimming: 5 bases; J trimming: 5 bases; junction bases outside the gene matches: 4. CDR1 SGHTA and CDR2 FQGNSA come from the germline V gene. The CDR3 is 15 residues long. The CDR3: CASSPRTSGDNEQFF. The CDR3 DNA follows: TGTGCCAGCAGCCCCAGGACTAGCGGGGACAATGAGCAGTTCTTC. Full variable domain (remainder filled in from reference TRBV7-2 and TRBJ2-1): GAGVSQSPSNKVTEKGKDVELRCDPISGHTALYWYRQSLGQGLEFLIYFQGNSAPDKSGLPSDRFSAERTGGSVSTLTIQRTQQEDSAVYLCASSPRTSGDNEQFFGPGTRLTVL.

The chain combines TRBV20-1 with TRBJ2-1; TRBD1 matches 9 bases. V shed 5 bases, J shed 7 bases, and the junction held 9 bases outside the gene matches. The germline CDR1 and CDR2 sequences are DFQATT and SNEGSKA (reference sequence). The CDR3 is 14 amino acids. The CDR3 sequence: CSAPSDDRGNEQFF. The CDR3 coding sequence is TGCAGTGCTCCAAGCGACGACAGGGGGAATGAGCAGTTCTTC.

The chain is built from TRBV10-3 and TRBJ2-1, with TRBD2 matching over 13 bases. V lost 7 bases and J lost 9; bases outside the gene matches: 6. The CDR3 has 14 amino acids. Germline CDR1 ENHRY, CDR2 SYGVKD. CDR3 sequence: CAITRLAGGREQFF. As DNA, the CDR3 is TGTGCCATCACCCGACTAGCGGGAGGCCGTGAGCAGTTCTTC.

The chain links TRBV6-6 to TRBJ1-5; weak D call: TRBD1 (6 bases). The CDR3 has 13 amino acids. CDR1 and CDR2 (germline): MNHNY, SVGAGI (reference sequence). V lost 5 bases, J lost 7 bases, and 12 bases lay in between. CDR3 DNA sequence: TGTGCCAGCAGTAAACAGGGAAAACAGCCCCAGCATTTT. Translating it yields CASSKQGKQPQHF.

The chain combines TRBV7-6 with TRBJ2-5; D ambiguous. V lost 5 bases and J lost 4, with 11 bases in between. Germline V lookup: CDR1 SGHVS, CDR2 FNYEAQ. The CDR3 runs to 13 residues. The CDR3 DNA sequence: TGTGCCAGCAGCAAAACGGGCGGAGAGACCCAGTACTTC. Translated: CASSKTGGETQYF. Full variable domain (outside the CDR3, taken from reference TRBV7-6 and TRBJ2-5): GAGVSQSPRYKVTKRGQDVALRCDPISGHVSLYWYRQALGQGPEFLTYFNYEAQQDKSGLPNDRFSAERPEGSISTLTIQRTEQRDSAMYRCASSKTGGETQYFGPGTRLLVL.

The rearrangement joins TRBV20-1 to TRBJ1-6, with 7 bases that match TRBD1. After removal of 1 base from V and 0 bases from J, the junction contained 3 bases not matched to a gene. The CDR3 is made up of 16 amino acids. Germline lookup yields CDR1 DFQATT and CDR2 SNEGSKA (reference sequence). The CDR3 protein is CSARVRTGSYNSPLHF. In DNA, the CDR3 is TGCAGTGCTAGAGTTAGGACAGGCTCCTATAATTCACCCCTCCACTTT.

The CDR3 is CSARDLRDNEQFF. The CDR3 nucleotides read TGCAGTGCTAGAGATCTGAGGGACAATGAGCAGTTCTTC. The rearrangement joins TRBV20-1 to TRBJ2-1; possible D gene TRBD2, 5 bases. The CDR3 loop spans 13 amino acids. CDR1 and CDR2 (germline): DFQATT, SNEGSKA (reference sequence). Between the trimmed V and J ends, which lost 0 bases and 5 bases, there was a span of 8 bases.

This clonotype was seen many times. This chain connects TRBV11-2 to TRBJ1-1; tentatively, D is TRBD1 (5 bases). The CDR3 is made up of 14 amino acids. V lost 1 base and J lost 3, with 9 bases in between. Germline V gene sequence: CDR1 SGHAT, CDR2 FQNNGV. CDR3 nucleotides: TGTGCCAGCAGCTTAGTTGGGGGGGACACTGAAGCTTTCTTT. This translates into CASSLVGGDTEAFF.

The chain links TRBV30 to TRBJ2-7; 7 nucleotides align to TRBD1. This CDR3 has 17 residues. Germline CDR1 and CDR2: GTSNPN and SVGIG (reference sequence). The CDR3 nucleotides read TGTGCGTCCTCGGGCCATCACAGGGGCCCTCATGGCTACGAGCAGTACTTC. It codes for CASSGHHRGPHGYEQYF.